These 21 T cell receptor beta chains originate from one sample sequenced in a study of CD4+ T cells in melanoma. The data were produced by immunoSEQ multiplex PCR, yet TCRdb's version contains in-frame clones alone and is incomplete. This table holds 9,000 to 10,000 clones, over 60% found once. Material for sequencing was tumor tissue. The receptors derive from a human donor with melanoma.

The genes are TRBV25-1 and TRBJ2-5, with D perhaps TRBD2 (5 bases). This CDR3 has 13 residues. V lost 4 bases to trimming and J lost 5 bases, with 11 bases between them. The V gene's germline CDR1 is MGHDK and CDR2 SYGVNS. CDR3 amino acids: CASSGSSSETQYF. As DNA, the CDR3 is TGTGCCAGCAGTGGATCTAGCTCGGAGACCCAGTACTTC.

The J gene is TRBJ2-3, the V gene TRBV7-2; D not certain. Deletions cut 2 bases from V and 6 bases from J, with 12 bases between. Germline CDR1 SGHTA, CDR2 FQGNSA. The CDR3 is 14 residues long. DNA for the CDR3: TGTGCCAGCAGCTTATTCCCCCGTCCGGATACGCAGTATTTT. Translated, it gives CASSLFPRPDTQYF.

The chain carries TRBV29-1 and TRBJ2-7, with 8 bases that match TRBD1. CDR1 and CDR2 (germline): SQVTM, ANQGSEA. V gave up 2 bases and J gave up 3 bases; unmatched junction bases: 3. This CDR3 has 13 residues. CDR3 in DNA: TGCAGCGTTGAAACTGGACAGGGCTACGAGCAGTACTTC. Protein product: CSVETGQGYEQYF.

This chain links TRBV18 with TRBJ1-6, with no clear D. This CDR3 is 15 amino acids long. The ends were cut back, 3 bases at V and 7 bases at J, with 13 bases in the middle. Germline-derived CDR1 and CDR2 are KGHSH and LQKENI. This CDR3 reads CASSPSGALNSPLHF. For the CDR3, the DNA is TGTGCCAGCTCACCCTCCGGTGCTTTGAATTCACCCCTCCACTTT. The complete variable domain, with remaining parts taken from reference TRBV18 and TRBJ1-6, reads NAGVMQNPRHLVRRRGQEARLRCSPMKGHSHVYWYRQLPEEGLKFMVYLQKENIIDESGMPKERFSAEFPKEGPSILRIQQVVRGDSAAYFCASSPSGALNSPLHFGNGTRLTVT.

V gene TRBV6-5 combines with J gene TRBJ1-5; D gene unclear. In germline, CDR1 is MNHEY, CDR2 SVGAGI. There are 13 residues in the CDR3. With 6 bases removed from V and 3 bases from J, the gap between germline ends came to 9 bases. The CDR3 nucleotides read TGTGCCAGCAGCAACGGAATCAATCAGCCCCAGCATTTT. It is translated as CASSNGINQPQHF.

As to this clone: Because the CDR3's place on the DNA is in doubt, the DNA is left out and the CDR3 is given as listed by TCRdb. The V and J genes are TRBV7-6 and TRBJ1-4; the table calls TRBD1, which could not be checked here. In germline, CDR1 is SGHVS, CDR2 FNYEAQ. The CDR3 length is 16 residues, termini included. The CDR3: CASSSTLGQGNEKLFF.

In DNA, the CDR3 is TGTGCCAGCAGCCAAGATTGGCGGGGGGCCTACAATGAGCAGTTCTTC. This codes for CASSQDWRGAYNEQFF. The chain carries TRBV4-2 and TRBJ2-1, with 8 bases matching TRBD2. CDR3 size: 16 residues. V shed 0 bases, J shed 2 bases, and the junction held 3 bases outside the gene matches. Germline V gives CDR1 LGHNA, CDR2 YNFKEQ.

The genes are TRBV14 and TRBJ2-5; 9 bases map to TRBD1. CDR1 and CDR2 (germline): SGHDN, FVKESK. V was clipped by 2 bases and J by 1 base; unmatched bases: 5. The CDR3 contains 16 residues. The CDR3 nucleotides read TGTGCCAGCAGCCAACCGGACAGGGGCTCCCAAGAGACCCAGTACTTC. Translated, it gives CASSQPDRGSQETQYF.

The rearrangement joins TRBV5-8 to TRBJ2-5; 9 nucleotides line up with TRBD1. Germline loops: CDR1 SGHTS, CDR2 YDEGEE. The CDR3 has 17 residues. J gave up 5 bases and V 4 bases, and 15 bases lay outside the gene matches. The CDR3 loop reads CASSTGTGSGRRETQYF. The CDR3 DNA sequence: TGTGCCAGCAGCACTGGGACAGGGAGTGGTCGACGGGAGACCCAGTACTTC.

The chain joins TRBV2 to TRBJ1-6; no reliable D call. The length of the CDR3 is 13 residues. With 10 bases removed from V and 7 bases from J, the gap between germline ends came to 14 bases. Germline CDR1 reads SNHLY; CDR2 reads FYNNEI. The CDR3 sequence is CAKASGINSPLHF. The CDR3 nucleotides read TGTGCCAAAGCTTCGGGGATCAATTCACCCCTCCACTTT. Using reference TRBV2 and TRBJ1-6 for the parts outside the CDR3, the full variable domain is EPEVTQTPSHQVTQMGQEVILRCVPISNHLYFYWYRQILGQKVEFLVSFYNNEISEKSEIFDDQFSVERPDGSNFTLKIRSTKLEDSAMYFCAKASGINSPLHFGNGTRLTVT.

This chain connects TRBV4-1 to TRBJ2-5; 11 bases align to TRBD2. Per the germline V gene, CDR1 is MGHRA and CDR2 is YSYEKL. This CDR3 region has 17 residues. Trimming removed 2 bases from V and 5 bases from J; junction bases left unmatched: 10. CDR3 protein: CASSQLSGGAEGETQYF. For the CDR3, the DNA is TGCGCCAGCAGCCAACTTAGCGGGGGGGCCGAAGGGGAGACCCAGTACTTC.

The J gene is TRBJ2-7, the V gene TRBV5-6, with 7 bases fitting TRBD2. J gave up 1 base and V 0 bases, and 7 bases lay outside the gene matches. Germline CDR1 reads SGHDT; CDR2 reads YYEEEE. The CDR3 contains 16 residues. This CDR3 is CASSLVIGGGSYEQYF. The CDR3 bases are TGTGCCAGCAGCTTGGTAATCGGGGGAGGGTCCTACGAGCAGTACTTC.

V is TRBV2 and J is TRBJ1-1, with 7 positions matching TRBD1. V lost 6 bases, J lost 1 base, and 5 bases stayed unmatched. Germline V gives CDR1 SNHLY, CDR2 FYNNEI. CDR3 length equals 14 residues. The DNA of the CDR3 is TGTGCCAGCAGGGAAAGACAGGGGAACACTGAAGCTTTCTTT. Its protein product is CASRERQGNTEAFF.

DNA for the CDR3: TGCGCCAGCAGCTTGGGCTTACCTAGCTCCTACAATGAGCAGTTCTTC. This sequence encodes CASSLGLPSSYNEQFF. This chain connects TRBV5-1 to TRBJ2-1; no clear D gene. CDR3 length equals 16 residues. Between the trimmed V and J ends, which lost 0 bases and 0 bases, there was a span of 10 bases. The germline CDR1 and CDR2 sequences are SGHRS and YFSETQ.

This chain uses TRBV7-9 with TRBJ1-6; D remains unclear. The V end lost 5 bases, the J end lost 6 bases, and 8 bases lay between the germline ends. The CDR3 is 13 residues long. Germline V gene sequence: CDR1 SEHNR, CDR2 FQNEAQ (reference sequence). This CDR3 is CASSKALNSPLHF. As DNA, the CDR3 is TGTGCCAGCAGCAAAGCGCTTAATTCACCCCTCCACTTT.

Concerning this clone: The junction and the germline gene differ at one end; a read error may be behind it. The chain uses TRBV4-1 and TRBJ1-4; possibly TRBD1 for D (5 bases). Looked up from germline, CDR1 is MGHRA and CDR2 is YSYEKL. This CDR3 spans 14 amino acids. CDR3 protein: CASSEDSLGQKLFF. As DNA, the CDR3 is TGCGCCAGCAGCGAAGACAGTCTAGGGCAAAAACTGTTTTTT.

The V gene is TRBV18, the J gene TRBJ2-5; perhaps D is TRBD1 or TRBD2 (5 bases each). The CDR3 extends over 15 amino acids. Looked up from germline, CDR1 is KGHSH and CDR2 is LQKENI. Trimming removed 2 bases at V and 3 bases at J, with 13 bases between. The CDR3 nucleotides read TGTGCCAGCTCACCATACAGGAGTAGCGAAGAGACCCAGTACTTC. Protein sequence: CASSPYRSSEETQYF.

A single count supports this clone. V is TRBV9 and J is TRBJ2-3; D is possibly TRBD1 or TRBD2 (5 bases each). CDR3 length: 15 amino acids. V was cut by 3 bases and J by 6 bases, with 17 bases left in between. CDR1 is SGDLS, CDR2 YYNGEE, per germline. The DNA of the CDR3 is TGTGCCAGCAGCGAGTGGGGGACCGACTCCGATACGCAGTATTTT. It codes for CASSEWGTDSDTQYF.

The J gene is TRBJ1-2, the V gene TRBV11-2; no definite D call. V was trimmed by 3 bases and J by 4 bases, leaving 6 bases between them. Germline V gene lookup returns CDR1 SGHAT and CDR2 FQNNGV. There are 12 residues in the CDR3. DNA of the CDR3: TGTGCCAGCAGCTTTGGCCTCTATGGCTACACCTTC. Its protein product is CASSFGLYGYTF.

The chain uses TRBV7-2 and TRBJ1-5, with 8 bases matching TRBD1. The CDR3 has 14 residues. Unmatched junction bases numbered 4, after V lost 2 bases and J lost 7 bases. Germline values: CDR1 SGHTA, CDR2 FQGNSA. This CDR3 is CASSLRTGPQPQHF. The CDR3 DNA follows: TGTGCCAGCAGCTTAAGGACAGGGCCCCAGCCCCAGCATTTT.

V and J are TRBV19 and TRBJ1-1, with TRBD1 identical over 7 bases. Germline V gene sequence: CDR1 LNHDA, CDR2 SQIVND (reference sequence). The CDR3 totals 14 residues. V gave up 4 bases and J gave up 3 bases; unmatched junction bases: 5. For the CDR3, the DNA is TGTGCCAGTAGTAAACAGGGGACGTACACTGAAGCTTTCTTT. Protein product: CASSKQGTYTEAFF. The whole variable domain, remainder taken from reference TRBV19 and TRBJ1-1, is DGGITQSPKYLFRKEGQNVTLSCEQNLNHDAMYWYRQDPGQGLRLIYYSQIVNDFQKGDIAEGYSVSREKKESFPLTVTSAQKNPTAFYLCASSKQGTYTEAFFGQGTRLTVV.